This TCR beta chain was documented in a study of blood T cell repertoires in COVID-19. Overall study context: From T cells, B-cell-depleted T cells, or PBMCs came the material, which was cDNA or gDNA.

The CDR3 has 15 amino acids. Trimming took 2 bases from V and 5 from J; bases not matched to a gene: 9. Germline assignment: CDR1 SGHTS and CDR2 YDEGEE. Profiling relied on immunoSEQ multiplex PCR, and the TCRdb table lists in-frame clones only, not all of them. Here the sample spans about 230,000 clones, around 80% being singletons. Participant age was 18 to 89 years, and participants resided in about 25 US areas. Two negative PCRs, clearance, or symptom resolution were required of recovered Cohort 3 donors. V usage is TRBV5-8 and J usage is TRBJ1-1; 7 bases are shared with TRBD1. This clonotype originated in a man in his fifties or sixties who had recovered from COVID-19. Sequenced sample: PBMCs or T cells enriched from blood (not recorded which). The CDR3 nucleotides are TGTGCCAGCAGCTTCGAGACAGGGCTCGGGACTGAAGCTTTCTTT. It is translated as CASSFETGLGTEAFF.